This paragraph covers one T cell receptor (beta chain) sequence. Antigen: not known. CDR1 and CDR2 (germline): SGHAT, FQNNGV. Trimming took 7 bases from V and 1 from J, leaving 14 bases between them. This CDR3 is built from 14 residues. The data were taken from a study of coeliac disease. Notes on the study in general: In active celiac disease, intraepithelial and lamina propria TRB and TRG repertoires were less clonal than controls.

Method: immunoSEQ multiplex PCR; TCRdb's copy keeps in-frame clones and lacks some. The sample lists a few thousand clones, approximately 72% occurring once. The receptor was derived from a woman under 30 with active celiac disease. Sequenced input: lamina propria lymphocytes from the gut. The rearrangement joins TRBV11-2 to TRBJ2-7, with D uncertain. DNA of the CDR3: TGTGCCAGCACCCACCTGGCGGATTCCTACGAGCAGTACTTC. Protein: CASTHLADSYEQYF.